These T cell receptor beta chains were read from a single sample in a study of OX40 agonist ivuxolimab in advanced cancers. TCRdb's table, derived via immunoSEQ multiplex PCR, lists solely in-frame clones and lacks some. This sample yields about 100,000 clones, of which 70% to 90% are seen a single time; around 0.16% belongs to the top ten. This specimen was CD4+ or CD8+ T cells sorted from blood, taken in a trial of the OX40 agonist ivuxolimab. These receptors were collected from an adult with an advanced solid tumor such as melanoma, head and neck, liver or kidney cancer. Each CDR3 is given with its conserved first and last residue. D genes are given only for firm matches. Clone size is shown for a subset of rows, as once, few, many or a class of expanded clone.

TRBD1	NA	TRBV9	TRBJ1-1	CASSAGQGEAFF	TGTGCCAGCAGCGCCGGACAGGGCGAAGCTTTCTTT
NA	NA	TRBV7-9	TRBJ2-1	CASSFDQNYNEQFF	TGTGCCAGCAGCTTCGACCAGAACTACAATGAGCAGTTCTTC
TRBD1	NA	TRBV10-3	TRBJ2-7	CAIRGQGTYEQYF	TGTGCCATTCGAGGACAGGGGACCTACGAGCAGTACTTC
TRBD2	NA	TRBV27	TRBJ2-7	CASSPKTPMRAGVYEQYF	TGTGCCAGCAGTCCAAAAACCCCAATGCGAGCGGGAGTATATGAGCAGTACTTC
TRBD1	few	TRBV30	TRBJ1-6	CAWNVLTGRGTLHF	TGTGCCTGGAATGTCCTGACAGGGCGGGGGACCCTCCACTTT
NA	once	TRBV28	TRBJ1-5	CASSPNDRVGQPQHF	TGTGCCAGCAGCCCTAACGACCGGGTCGGGCAGCCCCAGCATTTT
NA	NA	TRBV5-1	TRBJ1-2	CASSLSFNGYTF	TGCGCCAGCAGCTTGTCTTTTAATGGCTACACCTTC
NA	NA	TRBV5-8	TRBJ2-1	CASSPGTATYNEQFF	TGTGCCAGCAGCCCCGGGACTGCAACCTACAATGAGCAGTTCTTC
NA	NA	TRBV7-3	TRBJ1-2	CASSLSPGMGPGGYTF	TGTGCCAGCAGCTTAAGTCCGGGGATGGGCCCTGGGGGCTACACCTTC
TRBD2	NA	TRBV5-1	TRBJ2-2	CASSWGGLAGGNTGELFF	TGCGCCAGCAGCTGGGGCGGACTAGCGGGGGGAAACACCGGGGAGCTGTTTTTT
NA	NA	TRBV11-2	TRBJ2-5	CASSLGLSPRETQYF	TGTGCCAGCAGCTTAGGACTAAGCCCCCGAGAGACCCAGTACTTC
NA	NA	TRBV30	TRBJ1-5	CAWSVAGLGEPQHF	TGTGCCTGGAGTGTGGCGGGTTTGGGGGAGCCCCAGCATTTT
TRBD1	few	TRBV7-2	TRBJ2-7	CASSSLGLDRDYEQYF	TGTGCCAGCAGCTCCCTAGGTCTCGACAGGGACTACGAGCAGTACTTC
TRBD2	once	TRBV11-2	TRBJ2-1	CASSLMTSGSLEQFF	TGTGCCAGCAGCTTAATGACTAGCGGGAGCCTTGAGCAGTTCTTC
NA	NA	TRBV5-1	TRBJ2-2	CASSPGPRGRSTGELFF	TGCGCCAGCAGCCCGGGCCCCAGGGGAAGGTCCACCGGGGAGCTGTTTTTT
NA	NA	TRBV30	TRBJ2-1	CAWTLEALGEQFF	TGTGCCTGGACACTAGAGGCCTTGGGAGAGCAGTTCTTC
NA	NA	TRBV6-1	TRBJ1-5	CASSVQGNQPQHF	TGTGCCAGCAGCGTACAAGGCAATCAGCCCCAGCATTTT
NA	few	TRBV4-1	TRBJ1-5	CASSQSQGGNQPQHF	TGCGCCAGCAGCCAAAGTCAAGGTGGCAATCAGCCCCAGCATTTT
TRBD2	NA	TRBV6-1	TRBJ2-3	CATGAGGWDTQYF	TGTGCCACCGGAGCGGGAGGTTGGGATACGCAGTATTTT
TRBD1	NA	TRBV11-2	TRBJ2-7	CASSLEGTANYEQYF	TGTGCCAGCAGCTTAGAAGGGACAGCGAACTACGAGCAGTACTTC